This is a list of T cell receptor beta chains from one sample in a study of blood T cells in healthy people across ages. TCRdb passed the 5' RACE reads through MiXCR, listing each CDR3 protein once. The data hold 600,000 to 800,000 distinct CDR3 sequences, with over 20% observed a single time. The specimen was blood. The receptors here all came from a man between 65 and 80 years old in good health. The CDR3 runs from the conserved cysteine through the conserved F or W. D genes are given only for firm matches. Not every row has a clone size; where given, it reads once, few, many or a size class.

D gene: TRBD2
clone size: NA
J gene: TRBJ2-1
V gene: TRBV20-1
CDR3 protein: CSASRLAGQPVQFF
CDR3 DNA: TGCAGTGCTAGCAGGCTAGCGGGACAACCCGTTCAGTTCTTC

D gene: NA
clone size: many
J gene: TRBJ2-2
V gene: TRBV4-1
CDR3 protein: CASSQGPTGTNGELFF
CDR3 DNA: TGCGCCAGCAGCCAGGGCCCAACAGGGACGAACGGGGAGCTGTTTTTT

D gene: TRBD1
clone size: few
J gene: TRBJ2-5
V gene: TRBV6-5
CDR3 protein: CASSYSRQGFQETQYF
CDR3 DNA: TGTGCCAGCAGTTACTCGAGACAGGGATTTCAAGAGACCCAGTACTTC

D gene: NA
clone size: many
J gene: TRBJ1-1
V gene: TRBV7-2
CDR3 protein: CASSLADLNTEAFF
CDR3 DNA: TGTGCCAGCAGCTTAGCTGACCTGAACACTGAAGCTTTCTTT

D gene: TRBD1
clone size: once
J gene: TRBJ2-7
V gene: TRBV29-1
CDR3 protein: CSVRDSEKYEQYF
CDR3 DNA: TGCAGCGTTAGGGACAGCGAAAAGTACGAGCAGTACTTC

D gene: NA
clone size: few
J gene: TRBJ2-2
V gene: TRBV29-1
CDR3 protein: CSVRQTGELFF
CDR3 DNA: TGCAGCGTGCGACAGACCGGGGAGCTGTTTTTT

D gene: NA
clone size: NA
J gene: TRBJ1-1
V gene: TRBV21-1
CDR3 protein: CASSKRRTLEAFF
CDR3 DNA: TGTGCCAGCAGCAAACGACGGACCCTTGAAGCTTTCTTT

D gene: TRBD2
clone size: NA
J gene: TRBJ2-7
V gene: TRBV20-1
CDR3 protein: CSARLAGEPEQYF
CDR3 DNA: TGCAGTGCTAGGTTAGCGGGAGAGCCCGAGCAGTACTTC

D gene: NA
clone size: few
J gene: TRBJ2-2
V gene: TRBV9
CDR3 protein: CASSVVDGSNTGELFF
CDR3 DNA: TGTGCCAGCAGCGTAGTGGACGGGTCGAACACCGGGGAGCTGTTTTTT

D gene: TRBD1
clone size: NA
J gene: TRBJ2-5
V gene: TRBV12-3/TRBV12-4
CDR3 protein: CASSSGPGQGVETQYF
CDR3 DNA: TGTGCCAGCAGTTCTGGTCCCGGACAGGGGGTTGAGACCCAGTACTTC

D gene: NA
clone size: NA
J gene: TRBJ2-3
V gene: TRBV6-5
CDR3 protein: CASSNGGTQYF
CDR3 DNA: TGTGCCAGTAGCAACGGGGGAACGCAGTATTTT

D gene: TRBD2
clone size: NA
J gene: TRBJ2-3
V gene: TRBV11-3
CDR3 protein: CASSLAGENTDTQYF
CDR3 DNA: TGTGCCAGCAGCCTAGCGGGAGAGAACACAGATACGCAGTATTTT

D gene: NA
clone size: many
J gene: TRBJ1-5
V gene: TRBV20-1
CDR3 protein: CSARAGTENQPQHF
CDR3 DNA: TGCAGTGCTAGAGCCGGGACGGAAAATCAGCCCCAGCATTTT

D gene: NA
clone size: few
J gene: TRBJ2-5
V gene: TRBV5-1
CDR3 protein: CASSLVGGGHQETQYF
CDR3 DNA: TGCGCCAGCAGCTTGGTGGGGGGAGGACACCAAGAGACCCAGTACTTC

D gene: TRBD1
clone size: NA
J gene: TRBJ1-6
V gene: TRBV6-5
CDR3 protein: CASSSRQGDNSPLHF
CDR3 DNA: TGTGCCAGCAGTTCCCGACAGGGGGATAATTCACCCCTCCACTTT

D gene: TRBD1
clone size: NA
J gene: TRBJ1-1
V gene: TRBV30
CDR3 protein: CAWSVRDRGLTEAFF
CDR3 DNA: TGTGCCTGGAGTGTTCGGGACAGGGGGCTAACTGAAGCTTTCTTT

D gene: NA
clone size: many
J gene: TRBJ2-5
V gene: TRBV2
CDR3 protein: CASSGSWAKETQYF
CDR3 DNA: TGTGCCAGCAGTGGCAGTTGGGCAAAAGAGACCCAGTACTTC

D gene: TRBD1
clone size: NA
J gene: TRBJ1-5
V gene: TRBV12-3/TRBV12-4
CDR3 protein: CASSLMGQGNQPQHF
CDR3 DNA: TGTGCCAGCAGTTTAATGGGACAGGGCAATCAGCCCCAGCATTTT

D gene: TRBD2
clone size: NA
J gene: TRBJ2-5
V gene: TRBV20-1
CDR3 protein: CSAPLAGGWQETQYF
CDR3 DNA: TGCAGTGCTCCGCTAGCGGGAGGTTGGCAAGAGACCCAGTACTTC

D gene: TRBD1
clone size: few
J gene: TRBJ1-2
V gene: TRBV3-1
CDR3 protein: CASSRGDRGLGYTF
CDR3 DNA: TGTGCCAGCAGCCGTGGGGACAGGGGGCTTGGCTACACCTTC

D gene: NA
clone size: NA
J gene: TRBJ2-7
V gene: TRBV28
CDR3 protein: CASSLSADPSYEQYF
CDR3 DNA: TGTGCCAGCAGTTTATCGGCGGACCCGTCCTACGAGCAGTACTTC

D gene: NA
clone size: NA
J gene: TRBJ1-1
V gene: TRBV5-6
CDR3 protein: CASSQGDTEAFF
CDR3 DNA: TGTGCCAGCTCTCAGGGCGACACTGAAGCTTTCTTT

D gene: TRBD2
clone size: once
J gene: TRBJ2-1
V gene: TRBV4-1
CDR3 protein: CASMQFGVAGVGNEQSF
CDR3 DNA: TGCGCCAGCATGCAGTTCGGTGTAGCGGGAGTAGGAAATGAGCAGTCCTTC

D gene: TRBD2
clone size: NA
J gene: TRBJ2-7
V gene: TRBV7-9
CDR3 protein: CASRPTSGGNYEQYF
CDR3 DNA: TGTGCCAGCAGACCCACTAGCGGGGGAAACTACGAGCAGTACTTC

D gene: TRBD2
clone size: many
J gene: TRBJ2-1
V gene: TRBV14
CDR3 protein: CASSHAREGLAYNEQFF
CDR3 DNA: TGTGCCAGCAGCCACGCCCGGGAGGGCCTCGCCTACAATGAGCAGTTCTTC

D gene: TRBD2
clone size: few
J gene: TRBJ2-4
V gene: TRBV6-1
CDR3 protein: CASSEAGGIRNIQYF
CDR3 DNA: TGTGCCAGCAGTGAAGCGGGGGGGATCAGGAACATTCAGTACTTC

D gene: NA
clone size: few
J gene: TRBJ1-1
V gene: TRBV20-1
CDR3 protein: CSAPGQLDTEAFF
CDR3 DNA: TGCAGTGCCCCCGGACAGTTGGACACTGAAGCTTTCTTT

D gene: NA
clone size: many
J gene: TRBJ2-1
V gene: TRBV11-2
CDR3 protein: CASSLLGHRDLKDSEQFF
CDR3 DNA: TGTGCCAGCAGCCTCTTAGGCCACCGGGACCTAAAAGACAGCGAGCAGTTCTTC

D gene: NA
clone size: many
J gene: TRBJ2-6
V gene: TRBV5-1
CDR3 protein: CASSSTGTGANVLTF
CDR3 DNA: TGTGCCAGCAGCTCTACAGGGACTGGGGCCAACGTCCTGACTTTC

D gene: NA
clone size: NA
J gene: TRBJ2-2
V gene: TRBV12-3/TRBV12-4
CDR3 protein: CASSSTTRNTGELFF
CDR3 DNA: TGTGCCAGCAGTTCCACGACTCGTAACACCGGGGAGCTGTTTTTT

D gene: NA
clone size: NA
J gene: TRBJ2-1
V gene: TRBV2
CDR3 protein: CASRGDSSEQFF
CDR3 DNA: TGTGCCAGCAGGGGGGACTCATCTGAGCAGTTCTTC

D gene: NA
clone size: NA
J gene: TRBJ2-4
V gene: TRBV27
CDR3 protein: CASSLYGGGNIQYF
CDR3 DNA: TGTGCCAGCAGTTTATACGGGGGAGGAAACATTCAGTACTTC

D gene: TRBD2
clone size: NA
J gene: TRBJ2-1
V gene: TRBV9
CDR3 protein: CASSVGGEGYYNQQFF
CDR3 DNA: TGTGCCAGCAGCGTAGGAGGGGAGGGCTACTACAATCAGCAGTTCTTC

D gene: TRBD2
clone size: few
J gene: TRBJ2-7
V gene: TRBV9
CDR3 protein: CASSVGLAGVSEQYF
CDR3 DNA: TGTGCCAGCAGCGTCGGACTAGCGGGAGTGAGCGAGCAGTACTTC

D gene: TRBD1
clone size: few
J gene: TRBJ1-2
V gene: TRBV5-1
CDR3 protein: CASSRDRVNGYTF
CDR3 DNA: TGCGCCAGCAGCCGGGACAGGGTAAACGGCTACACCTTC

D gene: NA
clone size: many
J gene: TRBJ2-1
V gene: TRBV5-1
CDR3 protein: CASRIDSTYYNEQFF
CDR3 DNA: TGCGCCAGCAGGATAGACAGTACATACTACAATGAGCAGTTCTTC

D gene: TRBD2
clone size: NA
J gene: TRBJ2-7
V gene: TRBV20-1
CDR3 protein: CSARTSGSGGEQYF
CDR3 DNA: TGCAGTGCTAGGACGAGCGGGAGTGGAGGCGAGCAGTACTTC

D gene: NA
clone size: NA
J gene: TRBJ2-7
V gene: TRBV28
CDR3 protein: CASSLFLGASYEQYF
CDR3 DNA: TGTGCCAGCAGTTTATTTTTAGGGGCCTCCTACGAGCAGTACTTC

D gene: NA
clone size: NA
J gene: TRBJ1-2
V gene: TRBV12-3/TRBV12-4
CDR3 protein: CASRTQVAGNYGYTF
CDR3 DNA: TGTGCCAGCAGGACCCAAGTGGCAGGGAACTATGGCTACACCTTC

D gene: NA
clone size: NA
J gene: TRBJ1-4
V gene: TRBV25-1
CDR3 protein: CASSEARTDEKLFF
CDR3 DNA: TGTGCCAGCAGTGAAGCCCGGACAGATGAAAAACTGTTTTTT

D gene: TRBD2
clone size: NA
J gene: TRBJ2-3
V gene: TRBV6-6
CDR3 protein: CASSSEREGLGDTQYF
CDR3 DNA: TGTGCCAGCAGTTCCGAGCGGGAGGGCCTTGGAGATACGCAGTATTTT

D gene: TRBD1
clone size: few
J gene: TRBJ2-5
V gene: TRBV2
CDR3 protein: CASSLGQGKTQYF
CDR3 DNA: TGTGCCAGCAGTCTGGGACAGGGGAAGACCCAGTACTTC

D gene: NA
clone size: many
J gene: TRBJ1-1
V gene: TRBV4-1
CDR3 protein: CASSQDSRNTEAFF
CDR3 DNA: TGCGCCAGCAGCCAAGATTCAAGGAACACTGAAGCTTTCTTT

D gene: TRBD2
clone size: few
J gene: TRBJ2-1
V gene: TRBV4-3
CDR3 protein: CASSQAIPASSGSRSSYNEQFF
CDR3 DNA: TGCGCCAGCAGCCAAGCTATTCCCGCTTCTAGCGGGAGCCGGTCCTCCTACAATGAGCAGTTCTTC

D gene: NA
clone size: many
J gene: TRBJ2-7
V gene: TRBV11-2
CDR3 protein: CASSLDGGYEQYF
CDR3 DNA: TGTGCCAGCAGCTTAGATGGGGGGTACGAGCAGTACTTC

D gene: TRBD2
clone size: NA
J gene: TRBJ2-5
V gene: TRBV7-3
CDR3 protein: CASSLGVTSRRGETQYF
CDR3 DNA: TGTGCCAGCAGCTTGGGTGTGACTAGCAGGAGAGGGGAGACCCAGTACTTC

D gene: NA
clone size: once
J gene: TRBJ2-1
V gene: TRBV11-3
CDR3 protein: CASSSEGEQFF
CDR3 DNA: TGTGCCAGCAGCTCAGAGGGTGAGCAGTTCTTC

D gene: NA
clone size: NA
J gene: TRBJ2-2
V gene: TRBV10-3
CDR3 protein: CAISESGSSVTGELFF
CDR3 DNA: TGTGCCATCAGTGAGTCGGGGTCGTCTGTCACCGGGGAGCTGTTTTTT

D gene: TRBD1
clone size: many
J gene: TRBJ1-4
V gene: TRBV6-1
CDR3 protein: CASRQGARARGEKLFF
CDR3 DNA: TGTGCCAGCAGGCAGGGGGCGCGTGCACGCGGGGAAAAACTGTTTTTT

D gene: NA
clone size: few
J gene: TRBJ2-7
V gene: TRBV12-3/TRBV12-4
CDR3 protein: CASSFGRGIYEQYF
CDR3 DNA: TGTGCCAGCAGTTTTGGACGGGGAATCTACGAGCAGTACTTC

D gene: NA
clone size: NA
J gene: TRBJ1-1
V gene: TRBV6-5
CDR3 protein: CASTKGVVTEAFF
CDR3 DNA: TGTGCCAGCACCAAGGGGGTGGTCACTGAAGCTTTCTTT

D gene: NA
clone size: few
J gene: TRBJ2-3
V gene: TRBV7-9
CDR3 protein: CASSYGQDTQYF
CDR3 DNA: TGTGCCAGCAGCTACGGACAGGATACGCAGTATTTT

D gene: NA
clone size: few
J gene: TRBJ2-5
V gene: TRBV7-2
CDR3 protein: CASSLSEGRETQYF
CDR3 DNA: TGTGCCAGCAGCTTATCAGAGGGCCGGGAGACCCAGTACTTC